Below, 27 T cell receptor beta chains from the same sample are listed, as sequenced in a study of cytomegalovirus exposure and HLA in healthy donors. PCR primers comprised 60 Vbeta and 13 Jbeta primers. Some clones are missing from TCRdb's copy, which holds only in-frame ones; the method was immunoSEQ multiplex PCR. The sample yields 65,000 to 85,000 clones, approximately 70% seen once. The source material was PBMCs. Receptors were obtained from a male donor in good health and CMV-seropositive.

Only a few counts were recorded for this clone. The V call is TRBV5-1, the J call TRBJ2-1; TRBD1 is a possible D gene (6 bases). V was pared by 3 bases and J by 7 bases, with 20 bases between. The CDR3 totals 16 residues. The germline V gene encodes CDR1 SGHRS and CDR2 YFSETQ. The CDR3 DNA reads TGCGCCAGCAGCTACCTCGGGATTTTAAGGGGGAATGAGCAGTTCTTC. Translated: CASSYLGILRGNEQFF.

This clone has only a few counts. The rearrangement links TRBV9 to TRBJ2-2, with D possibly being TRBD2 (5 bases). CDR3 length equals 19 residues. The germline gives CDR1 SGDLS, CDR2 YYNGEE. The V and J ends lost 0 bases and 4 bases respectively, with 22 bases between them. The CDR3 protein is CASSVGIVGPRGSTGELFF. The CDR3 DNA follows: TGTGCCAGCAGCGTAGGGATCGTGGGCCCGAGAGGGTCCACCGGGGAGCTGTTTTTT.

The genes are TRBV7-9 and TRBJ2-1, with 10 bases lining up with TRBD2. The CDR3 has 15 residues. V lost 3 bases, J lost 10 bases, and 9 bases stayed unmatched. Germline V gives CDR1 SEHNR, CDR2 FQNEAQ (reference sequence). The CDR3 nucleotides read TGTGCCAGCAGCTTTAGGCTAGCGGGAGATACCGAGCAGTTCTTC. Amino acids: CASSFRLAGDTEQFF.

This clone was detected a few times. The CDR3 coding sequence is TGTGCCAGCAGCACCCGGACCGGGACTAGCGGGAGGTGGGCCCAGTACTTC. It translates to CASSTRTGTSGRWAQYF. The J gene is TRBJ2-5, the V gene TRBV7-9, with 15 bases aligning to TRBD2. The CDR3 runs to 17 residues. V shed 5 bases and J 9 bases; nucleotides not matched to a gene: 13. Germline V CDR1 and CDR2: SEHNR, FQNEAQ (reference sequence). Full variable domain (rest looked up from reference TRBV7-9 and TRBJ2-5): DTGVSQNPRHKITKRGQNVTFRCDPISEHNRLYWYRQTLGQGPEFLTYFQNEAQLEKSRLLSDRFSAERPKGSFSTLEIQRTEQGDSAMYLCASSTRTGTSGRWAQYFGPGTRLLVL.

CDR3 region: CASSPPPATGSGNTIYF. Written as DNA, the CDR3 is TGTGCCAGCAGCCCACCCCCCGCCACCGGCTCTGGAAACACCATATATTTT. The J gene is TRBJ1-3, the V gene TRBV7-9; D unclear. The V end was cut by 5 bases, the J end by 0 bases, with 17 bases between. There are 17 residues in the CDR3. The germline gives CDR1 SEHNR, CDR2 FQNEAQ (reference sequence). The whole variable domain, filled in from reference TRBV7-9 and TRBJ1-3, reads DTGVSQNPRHKITKRGQNVTFRCDPISEHNRLYWYRQTLGQGPEFLTYFQNEAQLEKSRLLSDRFSAERPKGSFSTLEIQRTEQGDSAMYLCASSPPPATGSGNTIYFGEGSWLTVV.

For the CDR3, the DNA is TGTGCCAGCTTCACATCCCCGACTAGCGGGAAAAAGGGCACAGATACGCAGTATTTT. The encoded protein is CASFTSPTSGKKGTDTQYF. The rearrangement uses TRBV2 and TRBJ2-3; 11 bases match TRBD2. CDR1 and CDR2 (germline): SNHLY, FYNNEI. Trimming removed 8 bases from V and 1 base from J; junction bases left unmatched: 17. CDR3 length: 19 amino acids.

The chain employs TRBV6-1 and TRBJ2-7; 12 bases fit TRBD1. Germline V CDR1 and CDR2: MNHNS, SASEGT. V trimming: 6 bases; J trimming: 2 bases; junction bases outside the gene matches: 5. The CDR3 spans 15 residues. Here the CDR3 reads CASSPGQGATYEQYF. The CDR3 DNA reads TGTGCCAGCAGCCCGGGACAGGGGGCAACCTACGAGCAGTACTTC.

This clone was seen only once. This chain joins TRBV5-4 and TRBJ2-5; TRBD1 matches 7 bases. CDR3 length: 14 amino acids. The germline V gene encodes CDR1 SGHNT and CDR2 YYREEE (reference sequence). Trimming removed 2 bases from V and 5 bases from J; junction bases left unmatched: 6. Written as DNA, the CDR3 is TGTGCCAGCAGCTTCACAGGGGCGGCGGAGACCCAGTACTTC. Translated, it gives CASSFTGAAETQYF.

The V and J genes are TRBV6-1 and TRBJ2-2; tentative D call: TRBD1 (5 bases). The CDR3 spans 13 residues. V was pared by 7 bases and J by 6 bases, with 12 bases between. Germline V gene sequence: CDR1 MNHNS, CDR2 SASEGT. The CDR3 protein is CASIRAAAGELFF. The CDR3 DNA follows: TGTGCCAGCATCAGGGCCGCGGCCGGGGAGCTGTTTTTT.

This clone is labeled medium-sized. The CDR3 bases are TGTGCCAGCAGTACCAACAGGGGGGACATTCAGTACTTC. It specifies CASSTNRGDIQYF. J is TRBJ2-4 and V is TRBV6-5; TRBD1 matches 8 bases. Germline-derived CDR1 and CDR2 are MNHEY and SVGAGI. With V trimmed by 5 bases and J by 8 bases, 5 bases remained unmatched. The CDR3 contains 13 residues.

This clone was detected only a few times. The rearrangement links TRBV19 to TRBJ1-1; D is unresolved. The V gene lost 4 bases and the J gene lost 3 bases, with 9 bases spanning the gap. Germline loops: CDR1 LNHDA, CDR2 SQIVND (reference sequence). The CDR3 totals 13 residues. The CDR3 loop reads CASSSGRDTEAFF. The CDR3 DNA follows: TGTGCCAGTAGTAGTGGGAGGGACACTGAAGCTTTCTTT.

The rearrangement joins TRBV7-2 to TRBJ2-3; weak D call: TRBD1 (5 bases). The CDR3 length is 17 residues. The germline V gene has CDR1 SGHTA and CDR2 FQGNSA. The germline V and J ends were trimmed by 2 bases and 2 bases, with 17 bases remaining between them. CDR3 loop: CASSLWGRTGFTDTQYF. The CDR3 DNA follows: TGTGCCAGCAGCTTATGGGGTAGAACAGGTTTCACAGATACGCAGTATTTT.

V usage is TRBV5-4 and J usage is TRBJ2-7; 13 bases align to TRBD2. The CDR3 runs to 15 residues. CDR1 and CDR2 (germline): SGHNT, YYREEE (reference sequence). Trimming took 0 bases from V and 7 from J; bases not matched to a gene: 4. The CDR3 DNA reads TGTGCCAGCAGCTTGGATGGGACTAGCGGGACAGAGCAGTACTTC. It translates to CASSLDGTSGTEQYF.

The CDR3 nucleotides read TGCGCCAGCAGCTTGGAGGCTCTAGCGGGGACAGATACGCAGTATTTT. Its translation: CASSLEALAGTDTQYF. The chain carries TRBV5-1 and TRBJ2-3, with 9 bases fitting TRBD2. J lost 3 bases, V lost 0 bases, and 5 bases had no gene match. Germline CDR1 SGHRS, CDR2 YFSETQ. The CDR3 contains 16 residues.

This chain uses TRBV6-5 with TRBJ2-7, with 10 bases fitting TRBD1. The CDR3 totals 14 residues. V gave up 5 bases and J gave up 4 bases; unmatched junction bases: 5. The germline CDR1 and CDR2 sequences are MNHEY and SVGAGI. This CDR3 reads CASSERTGGYEQYF. DNA of the CDR3: TGTGCCAGCAGTGAACGGACAGGGGGATACGAGCAGTACTTC.

The genes are TRBV7-9 and TRBJ2-6; 10 bases are a match to TRBD1. This CDR3 is 18 amino acids long. Looked up from germline, CDR1 is SEHNR and CDR2 is FQNEAQ (reference sequence). The trim removed 3 bases at V and 5 bases at J, leaving 10 bases unmatched. The CDR3 bases are TGTGCCAGCAGCTTTTTGGGACAGGGGAGGGAAAGGGCCAACGTCCTGACTTTC. Translation gives CASSFLGQGRERANVLTF.

This clone has just one count. The rearrangement joins TRBV7-9 to TRBJ1-4, with TRBD1 identical over 7 bases. Germline trimming cut 5 bases from V and 3 bases from J; bases unmatched to any gene: 6. The length of the CDR3 is 15 residues. CDR1 is SEHNR, CDR2 FQNEAQ, per germline (reference sequence). This CDR3 reads CASSPTGDPNEKLFF. Here the CDR3 DNA reads TGTGCCAGCAGCCCAACAGGGGATCCTAATGAAAAACTGTTTTTT.

The V and J genes are TRBV12-5 and TRBJ2-1, with 8 bases fitting TRBD2. V lost 4 bases and J lost 5; bases outside the gene matches: 10. Germline CDR1 is LGHNT and CDR2 is FRNRAP. The CDR3 runs to 16 residues. CDR3 sequence: CASGSPEAGGNNEQFF. CDR3 nucleotides: TGTGCTAGTGGTTCTCCAGAGGCGGGAGGCAACAATGAGCAGTTCTTC.

The chain employs TRBV7-2 and TRBJ1-4; weak D call: TRBD1 (5 bases). Germline values: CDR1 SGHTA, CDR2 FQGNSA. The CDR3 runs 15 residues. The V and J ends lost 5 bases and 8 bases respectively, with 18 bases between them. The CDR3 protein is CASSAGRGKREKLFF. The CDR3 region has the DNA TGTGCCAGCAGCGCCGGGCGGGGGAAAAGGGAAAAACTGTTTTTT.

The chain combines TRBV7-3 with TRBJ2-7; 7 bases are a match to TRBD1. The CDR3 extends over 13 amino acids. Trimming cost V 5 bases and J 1 base; bases outside gene matches: 2. CDR1 and CDR2 (germline): SGHTA, FQGTGA. CDR3 in amino acids: CASSRDRSYEQYF. The CDR3 DNA is TGTGCCAGCAGCCGGGACAGATCCTACGAGCAGTACTTC.

The chain joins TRBV5-6 to TRBJ1-2; possibly TRBD1 for D (6 bases). CDR3 length: 15 residues. Trimming took off 4 bases at V and 3 bases at J, with 16 bases between the two ends. CDR1 is SGHDT and CDR2 is YYEEEE in the germline V gene. DNA of the CDR3: TGTGCCAGCAGCCCTGGGACCTACAGGGACTATGGCTACACCTTC. Translated: CASSPGTYRDYGYTF.

The rearrangement uses TRBV6-6 and TRBJ1-6; tentative D call: TRBD1 (6 bases). Germline CDR1 MNHNY, CDR2 SVGAGI (reference sequence). V was cut by 7 bases and J by 8 bases, with 15 bases left in between. The CDR3 runs 14 residues. CDR3 loop: CASTLKQGHSPLHF. The CDR3 region has the DNA TGTGCCAGCACTTTAAAACAGGGCCATTCACCCCTCCACTTT.

Worth noting for this clone: The same CDR3 is also encoded by other DNA sequences in this sample. The chain combines TRBV5-1 with TRBJ2-1; D unresolved. Trimming took 1 base from V and 6 from J, leaving 8 bases between them. Germline V gene data show CDR1 as SGHRS and CDR2 as YFSETQ. This CDR3 has 13 residues. This CDR3 reads CASSLLYLNEQFF. The CDR3 region has the DNA TGCGCCAGCAGCTTGCTCTATCTCAATGAGCAGTTCTTC.

The CDR3 DNA is TGTGCCAGCAGCTTAGGCGCTCTAGCGGGATTCGATGAGCAGTTCTTC. This sequence encodes CASSLGALAGFDEQFF. This chain joins TRBV7-3 and TRBJ2-1; 9 positions agree with TRBD2. Germline CDR1 and CDR2: SGHTA and FQGTGA. J was trimmed by 8 bases and V by 2 bases; bases with no gene match: 10. This CDR3 spans 16 amino acids.

The chain carries TRBV11-1 and TRBJ2-1, with TRBD2 matching 8 bases. CDR1 SGHAT and CDR2 FQDESV come from the germline V gene (reference sequence). J lost 7 bases, V lost 3 bases, and 5 bases had no gene match. The CDR3 runs 14 residues. The CDR3 loop is CASSLSSGWNEQFF. Here the CDR3 DNA reads TGTGCCAGCAGCTTGTCTAGCGGGTGGAATGAGCAGTTCTTC.

The chain employs TRBV9 and TRBJ1-1, with D unclear. This CDR3 region has 14 residues. Germline V CDR1 and CDR2: SGDLS, YYNGEE. V was shortened by 0 bases and J by 4 bases, with 10 bases between the two germline ends. The CDR3, as DNA: TGTGCCAGCAGCGTAGCTCCTTTCGGCACTGAAGCTTTCTTT. Translation gives CASSVAPFGTEAFF.

The chain carries TRBV7-9 and TRBJ2-1; D is perhaps TRBD1 (8 bases). The V gene's germline CDR1 is SEHNR and CDR2 FQNEAQ (reference sequence). V lost 7 bases, J lost 7 bases, and 14 bases lay in between. The CDR3 length is 13 residues. CDR3 sequence reads: CASTDRGGNEQFF. In DNA, the CDR3 is TGTGCCAGCACAGACAGGGGAGGGAATGAGCAGTTCTTC.